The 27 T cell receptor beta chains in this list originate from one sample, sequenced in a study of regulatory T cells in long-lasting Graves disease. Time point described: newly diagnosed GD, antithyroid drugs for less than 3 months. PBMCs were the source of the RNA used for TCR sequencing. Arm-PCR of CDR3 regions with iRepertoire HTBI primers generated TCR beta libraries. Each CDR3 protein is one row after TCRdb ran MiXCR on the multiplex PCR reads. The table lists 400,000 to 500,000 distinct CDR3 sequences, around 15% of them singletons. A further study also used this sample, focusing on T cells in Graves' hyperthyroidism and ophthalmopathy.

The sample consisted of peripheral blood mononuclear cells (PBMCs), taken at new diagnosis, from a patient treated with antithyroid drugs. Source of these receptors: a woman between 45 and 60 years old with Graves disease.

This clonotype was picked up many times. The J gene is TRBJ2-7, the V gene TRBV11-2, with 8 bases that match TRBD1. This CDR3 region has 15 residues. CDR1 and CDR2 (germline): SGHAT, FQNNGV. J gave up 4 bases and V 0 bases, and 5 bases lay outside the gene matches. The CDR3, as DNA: TGTGCCAGCAGCTTAGATAATACAGGGGGATACGAGCAGTACTTC. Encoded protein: CASSLDNTGGYEQYF.

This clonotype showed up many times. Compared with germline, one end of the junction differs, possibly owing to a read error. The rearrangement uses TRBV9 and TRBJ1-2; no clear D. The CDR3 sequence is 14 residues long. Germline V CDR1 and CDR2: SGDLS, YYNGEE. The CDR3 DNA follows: TGTGCCAGCAGCGTAGACGGCGGCAACTACGGCTACACCTTC. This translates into CASSVDGGNYGYTF.

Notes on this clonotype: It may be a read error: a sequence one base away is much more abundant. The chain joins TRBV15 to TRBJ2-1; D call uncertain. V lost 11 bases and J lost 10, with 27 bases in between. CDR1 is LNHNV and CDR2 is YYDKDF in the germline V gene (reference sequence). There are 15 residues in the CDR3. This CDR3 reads CAANEGPSFFYEQFF. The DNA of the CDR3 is TGTGCCGCCAACGAAGGCCCTAGTTTTTTCTACGAGCAGTTCTTC. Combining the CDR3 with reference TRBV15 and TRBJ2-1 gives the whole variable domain DAMVIQNPRYQVTQFGKPVTLSCSQTLNHNVMYWYQQKSSQAPKLLFHYYDKDFNNEADTPDNFQSRRPNTSFCFLDIRSPGLGDTAMYLCAANEGPSFFYEQFFGPGTRLTVL.

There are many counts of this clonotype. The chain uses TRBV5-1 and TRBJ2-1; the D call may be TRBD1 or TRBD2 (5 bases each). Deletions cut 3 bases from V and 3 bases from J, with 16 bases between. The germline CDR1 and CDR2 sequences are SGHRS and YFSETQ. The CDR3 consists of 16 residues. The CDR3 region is CASSSRRGWGYNEQFF. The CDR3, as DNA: TGCGCCAGCAGCTCCCGCCGGGGCTGGGGCTACAATGAGCAGTTCTTC.

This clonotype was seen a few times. Here the CDR3 reads CASSYSPHTLAGELFF. The CDR3 DNA is TGTGCCAGCAGTTACTCTCCTCACACCTTGGCCGGGGAGCTGTTTTTT. This chain links TRBV6-2 or TRBV6-3 with TRBJ2-2; D not certain. Germline loops: CDR1 MNHEY, CDR2 SVGEGT. Trimming left V 0 bases short and J 6 bases short, with 14 bases between. The CDR3 has 16 amino acids.

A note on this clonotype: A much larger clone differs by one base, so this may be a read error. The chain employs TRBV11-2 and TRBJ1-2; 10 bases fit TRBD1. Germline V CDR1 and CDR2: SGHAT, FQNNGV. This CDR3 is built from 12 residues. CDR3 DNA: TGTGCCAGCAGCTTAGGGGACAGGGGCTCCACCTTC. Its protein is CASSLGDRGSTF.

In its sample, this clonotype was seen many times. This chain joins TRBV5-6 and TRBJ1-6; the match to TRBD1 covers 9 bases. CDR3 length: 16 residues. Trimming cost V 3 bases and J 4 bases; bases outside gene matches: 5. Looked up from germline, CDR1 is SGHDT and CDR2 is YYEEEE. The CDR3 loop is CASSYLGTGYNSPLHF. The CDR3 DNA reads TGTGCCAGCAGCTACCTCGGGACAGGGTATAATTCACCCCTCCACTTT.

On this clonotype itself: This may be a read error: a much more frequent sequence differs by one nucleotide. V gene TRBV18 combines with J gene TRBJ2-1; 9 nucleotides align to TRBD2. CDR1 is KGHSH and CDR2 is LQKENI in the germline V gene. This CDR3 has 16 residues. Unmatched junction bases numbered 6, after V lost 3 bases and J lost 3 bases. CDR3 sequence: CASSPDSGGRYNEQFF. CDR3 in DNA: TGTGCCAGCTCACCCGATAGCGGGGGCCGCTACAATGAGCAGTTCTTC.

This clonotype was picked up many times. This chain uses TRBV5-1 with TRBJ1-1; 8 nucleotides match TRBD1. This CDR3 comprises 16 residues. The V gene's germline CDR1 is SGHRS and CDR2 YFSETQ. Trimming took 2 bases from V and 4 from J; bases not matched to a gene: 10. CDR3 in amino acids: CASSFQGAISGTEAFF. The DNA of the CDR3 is TGCGCCAGCAGCTTCCAGGGGGCGATTTCAGGCACTGAAGCTTTCTTT.

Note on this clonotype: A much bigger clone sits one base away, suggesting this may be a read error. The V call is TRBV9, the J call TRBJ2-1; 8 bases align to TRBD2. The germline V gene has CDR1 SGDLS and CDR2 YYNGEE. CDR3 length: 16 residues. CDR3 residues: CTSILSSGRVYNEQFF. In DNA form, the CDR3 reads TGTACCAGCATCCTTTCGAGCGGGAGAGTTTACAATGAGCAGTTCTTC.

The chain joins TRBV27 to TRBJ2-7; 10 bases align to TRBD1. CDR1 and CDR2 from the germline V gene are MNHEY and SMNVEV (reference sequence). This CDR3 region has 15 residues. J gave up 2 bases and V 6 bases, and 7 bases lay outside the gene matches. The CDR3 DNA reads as TGTGCCAGCAGACCTCGGACAGGGGGTACCTACGAGCAGTACTTC. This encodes CASRPRTGGTYEQYF.

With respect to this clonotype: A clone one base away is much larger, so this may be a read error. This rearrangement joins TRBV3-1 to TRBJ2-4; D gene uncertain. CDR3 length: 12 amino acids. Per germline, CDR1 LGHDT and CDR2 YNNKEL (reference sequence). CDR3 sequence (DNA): TGTGCCAGCGGATTAGCCGATGCTGAGGAGTTCTTC. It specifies CASGLADAEEFF.

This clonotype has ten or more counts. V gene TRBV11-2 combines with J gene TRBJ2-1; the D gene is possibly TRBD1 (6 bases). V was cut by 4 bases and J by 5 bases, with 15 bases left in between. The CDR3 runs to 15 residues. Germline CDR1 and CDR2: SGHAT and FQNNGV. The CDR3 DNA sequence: TGTGCCAGCAGCTCTCCCCGGGACACAGACAATGAGCAGTTCTTC. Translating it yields CASSSPRDTDNEQFF. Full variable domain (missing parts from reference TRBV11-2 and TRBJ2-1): EAGVAQSPRYKIIEKRQSVAFWCNPISGHATLYWYQQILGQGPKLLIQFQNNGVVDDSQLPKDRFSAERLKGVDSTLKIQPAKLEDSAVYLCASSSPRDTDNEQFFGPGTRLTVL.

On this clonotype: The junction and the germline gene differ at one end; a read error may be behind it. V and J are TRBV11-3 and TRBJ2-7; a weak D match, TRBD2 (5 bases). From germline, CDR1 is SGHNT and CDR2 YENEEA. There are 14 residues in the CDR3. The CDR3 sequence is CASSLDSGTYEQCF. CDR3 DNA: TGTGCCAGCAGCTTAGATTCGGGAACCTACGAGCAGTGCTTC.

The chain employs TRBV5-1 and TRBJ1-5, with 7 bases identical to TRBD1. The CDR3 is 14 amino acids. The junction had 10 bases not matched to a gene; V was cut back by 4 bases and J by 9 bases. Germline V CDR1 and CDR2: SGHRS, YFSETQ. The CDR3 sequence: CASSPGTALGPQHF. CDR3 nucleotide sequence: TGCGCCAGCAGCCCCGGGACAGCTCTTGGGCCCCAGCATTTT.

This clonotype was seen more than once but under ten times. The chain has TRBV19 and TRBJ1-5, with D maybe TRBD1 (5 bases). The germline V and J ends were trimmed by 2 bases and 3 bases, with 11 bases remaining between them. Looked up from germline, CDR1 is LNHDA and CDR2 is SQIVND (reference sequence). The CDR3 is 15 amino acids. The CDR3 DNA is TGTGCCAGTAGTATAACCAGGGAGGTCAATCAGCCCCAGCATTTT. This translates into CASSITREVNQPQHF.

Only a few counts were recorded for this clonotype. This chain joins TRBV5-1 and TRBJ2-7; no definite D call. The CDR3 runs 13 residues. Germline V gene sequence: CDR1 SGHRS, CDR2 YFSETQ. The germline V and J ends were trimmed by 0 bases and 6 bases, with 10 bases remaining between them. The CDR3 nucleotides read TGCGCCAGCAGCTTGGATTTAGCTAGCGAGCAGTACTTC. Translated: CASSLDLASEQYF.

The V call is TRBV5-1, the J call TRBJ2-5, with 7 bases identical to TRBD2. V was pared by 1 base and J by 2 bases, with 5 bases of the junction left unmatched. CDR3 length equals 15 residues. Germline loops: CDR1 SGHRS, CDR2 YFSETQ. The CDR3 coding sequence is TGCGCCAGCAGCTTGCTCGCGGGAGCACAAGAGACCCAGTACTTC. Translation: CASSLLAGAQETQYF. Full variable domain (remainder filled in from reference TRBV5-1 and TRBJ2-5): KAGVTQTPRYLIKTRGQQVTLSCSPISGHRSVSWYQQTPGQGLQFLFEYFSETQRNKGNFPGRFSGRQFSNSRSEMNVSTLELGDSALYLCASSLLAGAQETQYFGPGTRLLVL.

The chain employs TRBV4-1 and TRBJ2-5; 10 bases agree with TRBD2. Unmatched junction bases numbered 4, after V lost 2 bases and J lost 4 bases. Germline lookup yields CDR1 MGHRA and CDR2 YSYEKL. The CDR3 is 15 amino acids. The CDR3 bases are TGCGCCAGCAGCCAAACGAGCGGGGGGGGAGAGACCCAGTACTTC. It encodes CASSQTSGGGETQYF.

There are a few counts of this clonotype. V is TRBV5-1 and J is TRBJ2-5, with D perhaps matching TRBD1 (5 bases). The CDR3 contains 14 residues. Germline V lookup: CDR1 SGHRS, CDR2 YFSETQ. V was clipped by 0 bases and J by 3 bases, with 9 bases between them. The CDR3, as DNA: TGCGCCAGCAGCTTGGACAGGACCAAAGAGACCCAGTACTTC. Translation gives CASSLDRTKETQYF.

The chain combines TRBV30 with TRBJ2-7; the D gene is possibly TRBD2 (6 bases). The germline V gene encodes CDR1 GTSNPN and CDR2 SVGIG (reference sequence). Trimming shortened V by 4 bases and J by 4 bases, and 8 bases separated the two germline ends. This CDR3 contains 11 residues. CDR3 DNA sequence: TGTGCCTGGACGACTAGTTACGAGCAGTACTTC. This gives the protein CAWTTSYEQYF.

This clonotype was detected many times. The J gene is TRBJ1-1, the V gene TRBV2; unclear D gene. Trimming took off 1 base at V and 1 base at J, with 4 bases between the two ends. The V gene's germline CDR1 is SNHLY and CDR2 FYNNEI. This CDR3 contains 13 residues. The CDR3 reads CASSEGRNTEAFF. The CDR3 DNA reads TGTGCCAGCAGTGAAGGCAGGAACACTGAAGCTTTCTTT.

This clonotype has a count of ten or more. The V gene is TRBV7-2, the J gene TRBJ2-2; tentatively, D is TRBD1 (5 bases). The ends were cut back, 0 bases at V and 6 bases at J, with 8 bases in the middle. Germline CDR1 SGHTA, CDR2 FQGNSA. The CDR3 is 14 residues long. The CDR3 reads CASSLAPGSGELFF. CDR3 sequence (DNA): TGTGCCAGCAGCTTAGCCCCAGGGTCCGGGGAGCTGTTTTTT.

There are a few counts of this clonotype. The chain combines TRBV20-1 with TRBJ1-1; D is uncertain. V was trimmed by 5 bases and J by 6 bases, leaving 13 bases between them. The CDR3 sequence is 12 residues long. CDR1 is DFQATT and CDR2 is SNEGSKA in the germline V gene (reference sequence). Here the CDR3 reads CSAFLTGAEAFF. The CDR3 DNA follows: TGCAGTGCTTTTCTCACCGGGGCTGAAGCTTTCTTT.

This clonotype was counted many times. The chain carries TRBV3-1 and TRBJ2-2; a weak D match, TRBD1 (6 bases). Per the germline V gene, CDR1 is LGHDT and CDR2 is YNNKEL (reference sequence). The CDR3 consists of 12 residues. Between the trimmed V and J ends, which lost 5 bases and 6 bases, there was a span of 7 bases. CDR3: CASSEGAGELFF. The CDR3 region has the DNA TGTGCCAGCAGCGAGGGGGCCGGGGAGCTGTTTTTT. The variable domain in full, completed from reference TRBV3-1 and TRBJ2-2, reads DTAVSQTPKYLVTQMGNDKSIKCEQNLGHDTMYWYKQDSKKFLKIMFSYNNKELIINETVPNRFSPKSPDKAHLNLHINSLELGDSAVYFCASSEGAGELFFGEGSRLTVL.

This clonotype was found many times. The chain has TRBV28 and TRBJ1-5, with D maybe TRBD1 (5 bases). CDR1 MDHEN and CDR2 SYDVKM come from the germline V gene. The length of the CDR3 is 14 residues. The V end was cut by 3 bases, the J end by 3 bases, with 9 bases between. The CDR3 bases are TGTGCCAGCAGTTTTAGACAGCACAATCAGCCCCAGCATTTT. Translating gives CASSFRQHNQPQHF.

For the CDR3, the DNA is TGCAGTGCTACTTCTGGGGAACAGCGGGGAGAGACCCAGTACTTC. Translation: CSATSGEQRGETQYF. The V gene is TRBV20-1, the J gene TRBJ2-1; 7 bases agree with TRBD2. The J call could be wrong; TRBJ2-5 is a better fit for the DNA end. CDR1 DFQATT and CDR2 SNEGSKA come from the germline V gene (reference sequence). CDR3 length: 15 residues.